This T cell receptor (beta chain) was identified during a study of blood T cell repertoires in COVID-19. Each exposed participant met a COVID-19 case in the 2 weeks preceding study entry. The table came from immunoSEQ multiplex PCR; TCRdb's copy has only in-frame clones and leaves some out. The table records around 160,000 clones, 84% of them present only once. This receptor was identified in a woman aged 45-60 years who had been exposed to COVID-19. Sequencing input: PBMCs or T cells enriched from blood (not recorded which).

CDR3: CASSVPSDSGEAFF. The CDR3 region has the DNA TGTGCCAGCAGCGTGCCCTCGGACTCCGGGGAAGCTTTCTTT. The chain employs TRBV9 and TRBJ1-1; D is undetermined. This CDR3 contains 14 residues. Germline assignment: CDR1 SGDLS and CDR2 YYNGEE. V lost 2 bases, J lost 8 bases, and 16 bases lay in between.